This T cell receptor beta chain was sequenced for a study of control samples from healthy donors and cancer patients. Repertoires were generated with immunoSEQ multiplex PCR, while TCRdb's copy carries only in-frame clones and drops some. The sample has around 230,000 clones, around 94% seen once; the top ten hold roughly 1.6%. The CDR3 contains 16 residues. Deletions cut 3 bases from V and 4 bases from J, with 18 bases between. CDR1 and CDR2 (germline): MNHNS, SASEGT. Input material: blood. This TCR came from a man aged 45 to 65 in good health. The rearrangement joins TRBV6-1 to TRBJ1-2; D is possibly TRBD1 (6 bases). The CDR3 region has the DNA TGTGCCAGCAGTGATCGGGCAGGGGAGCCTCTCTATGGCTACACCTTC. Protein product: CASSDRAGEPLYGYTF.